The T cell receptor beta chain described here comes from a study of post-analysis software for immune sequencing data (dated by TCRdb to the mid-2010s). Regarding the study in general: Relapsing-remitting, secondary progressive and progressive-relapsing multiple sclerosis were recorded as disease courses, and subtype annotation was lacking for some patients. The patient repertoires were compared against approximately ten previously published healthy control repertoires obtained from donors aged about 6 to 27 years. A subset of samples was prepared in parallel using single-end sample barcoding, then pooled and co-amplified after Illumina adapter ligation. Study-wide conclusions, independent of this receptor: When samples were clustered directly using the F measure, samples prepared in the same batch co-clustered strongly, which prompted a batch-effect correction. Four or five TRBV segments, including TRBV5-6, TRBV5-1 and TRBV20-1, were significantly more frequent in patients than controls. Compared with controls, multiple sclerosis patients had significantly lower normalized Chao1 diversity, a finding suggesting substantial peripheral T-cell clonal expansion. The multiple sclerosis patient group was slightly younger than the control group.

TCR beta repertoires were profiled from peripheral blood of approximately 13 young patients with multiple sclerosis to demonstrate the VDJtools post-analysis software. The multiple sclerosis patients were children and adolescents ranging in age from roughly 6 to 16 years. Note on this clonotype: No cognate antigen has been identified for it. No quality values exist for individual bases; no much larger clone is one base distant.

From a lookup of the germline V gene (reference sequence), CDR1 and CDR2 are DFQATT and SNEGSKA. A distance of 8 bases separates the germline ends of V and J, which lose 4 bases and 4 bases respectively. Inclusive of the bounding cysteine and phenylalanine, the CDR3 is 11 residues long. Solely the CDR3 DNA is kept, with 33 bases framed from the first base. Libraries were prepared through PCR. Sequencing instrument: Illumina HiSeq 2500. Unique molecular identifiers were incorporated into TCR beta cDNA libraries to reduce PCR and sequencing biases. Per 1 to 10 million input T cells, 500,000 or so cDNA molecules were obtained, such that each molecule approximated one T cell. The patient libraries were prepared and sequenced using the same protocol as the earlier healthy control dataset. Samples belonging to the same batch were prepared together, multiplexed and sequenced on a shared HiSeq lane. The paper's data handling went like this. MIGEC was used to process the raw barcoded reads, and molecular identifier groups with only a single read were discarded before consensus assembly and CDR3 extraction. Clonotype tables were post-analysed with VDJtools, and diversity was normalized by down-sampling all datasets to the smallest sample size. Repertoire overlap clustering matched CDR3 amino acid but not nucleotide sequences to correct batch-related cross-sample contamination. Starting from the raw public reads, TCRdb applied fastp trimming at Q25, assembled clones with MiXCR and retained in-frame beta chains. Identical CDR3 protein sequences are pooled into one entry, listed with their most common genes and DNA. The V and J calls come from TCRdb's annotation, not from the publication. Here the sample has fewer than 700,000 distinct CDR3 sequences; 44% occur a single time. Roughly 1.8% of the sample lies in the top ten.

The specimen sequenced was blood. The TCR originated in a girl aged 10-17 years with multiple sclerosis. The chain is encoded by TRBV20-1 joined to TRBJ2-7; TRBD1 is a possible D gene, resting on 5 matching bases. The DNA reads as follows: TGCAGTGCTACTGACAGATACGAGCAGTACTTC. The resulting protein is CSATDRYEQYF.